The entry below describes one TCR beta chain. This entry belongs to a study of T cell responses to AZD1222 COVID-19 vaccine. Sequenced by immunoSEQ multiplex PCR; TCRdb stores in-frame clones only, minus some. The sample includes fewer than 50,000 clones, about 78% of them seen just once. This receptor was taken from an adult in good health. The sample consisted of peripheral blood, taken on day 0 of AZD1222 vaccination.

This CDR3 reads CASSQDAAWGGELFF. The CDR3 bases are TGCGCCAGCAGCCAAGATGCGGCCTGGGGCGGGGAGCTGTTTTTT. The chain recombines TRBV4-3 with TRBJ2-2, with no clear D. The CDR3 contains 15 residues. Germline CDR1 is LGHNA and CDR2 is YSLEER. V was clipped by 0 bases and J by 7 bases, with 12 bases between them.